These T cell receptor beta chains were read from a single sample in a study of graft-versus-host responses after intestinal transplantation. Data came from immunoSEQ multiplex PCR; TCRdb stores just in-frame clones and leaves some out. Found here are over 45,000 clones, approximately 90% of them singletons; the top ten hold approximately 1.6%. Source: PBMCs, taken 26 days after transplant. The receptors were gathered from a human patient who received an intestinal transplant, so some T cells may come from the graft donor. The CDR3 runs from the conserved cysteine through the conserved F or W. The order of the fields is V gene, clone size, J gene, D gene, CDR3 DNA, CDR3 protein. D genes are given only for firm matches. Expanded clones are given a class, and other clones once, few, many or no size at all.

TRBV7-9	NA	TRBJ1-4	NA	TGTGCCAGCAGCTTAGGTACCCATCCGGGGGAAAAACTGTTTTTT	CASSLGTHPGEKLFF
TRBV18	NA	TRBJ1-1	TRBD1	TGTGCCAGCTCTCCCGGGACAGTGAACACTGAAGCTTTCTTT	CASSPGTVNTEAFF
TRBV10-2	NA	TRBJ2-3	TRBD2	TGCGCCAGCAGGTGGACTAGCGGGAGAACGACGGATACGCAGTATTTT	CASRWTSGRTTDTQYF
TRBV19	NA	TRBJ1-5	TRBD1	TGTGCCAGTAGTATTTTGGGACAGGCTAGCAATCAGCCCCAGCATTTT	CASSILGQASNQPQHF
TRBV28	NA	TRBJ2-2	TRBD2	TGTGCCAGCACTGACCTCGGGACTATTAACACCGGGGAGCTGTTTTTT	CASTDLGTINTGELFF
TRBV6-5	NA	TRBJ2-3	TRBD2	TGTGCCAGCGGGATTAGCGGGGGGACAGATACGCAGTATTTT	CASGISGGTDTQYF
TRBV5-1	once	TRBJ2-5	TRBD2	TGCGCCAGCAGCATTCAGCGGGGGCCACAAGAGACCCAGTACTTC	CASSIQRGPQETQYF
TRBV5-1	NA	TRBJ1-6	NA	TGCGCCAGCATGCCGGGCAGGGATCGTTCACCCCTCCACTTT	CASMPGRDRSPLHF
TRBV11-3	NA	TRBJ2-2	NA	TGTGCCAGCAGCTTAGGCGGGTCTAAATCCGGGGAGCTGTTTTTT	CASSLGGSKSGELFF
TRBV5-1	NA	TRBJ2-5	TRBD2	TGCGCCAGCAGCTTGACTAGCGGGTCCCAAGAGACCCAGTACTTC	CASSLTSGSQETQYF
TRBV27	NA	TRBJ2-1	TRBD2	TGTGCCAGCAGTTTGGGTCTAGCGGGACCTGAGCAGTTCTTC	CASSLGLAGPEQFF
TRBV6-5	NA	TRBJ1-1	NA	TGTGCCAGCAGTTACTCCGGGGAAGCTTTCTTT	CASSYSGEAFF
TRBV5-4	NA	TRBJ2-3	TRBD2	TGTGCCAGCAGCTTGGATCCTAGCGGGAGCACAGATACGCAGTATTTT	CASSLDPSGSTDTQYF
TRBV7-3	NA	TRBJ2-1	TRBD2	TGTGCCAGCAGCTTCCAGCGCAGGCCGGGGGGGGGTGTAACCGACAATGAGCAGTTCTTC	CASSFQRRPGGGVTDNEQFF
TRBV5-6	NA	TRBJ1-1	NA	TGTGCCAGCAGCCCCGGGGTGGGGGGACTAACTGAAGCTTTCTTT	CASSPGVGGLTEAFF
TRBV15	NA	TRBJ1-1	NA	TGTGCCACCAGCAGCAGGGTTTTCACTGAAGCTTTCTTT	CATSSRVFTEAFF
TRBV7-6	NA	TRBJ2-2	TRBD2	TGTGCCAGCAGCTATGGACTAGCGGGGGGGCATACCGGGGAGCTGTTTTTT	CASSYGLAGGHTGELFF
TRBV6-1	NA	TRBJ2-3	TRBD2	TGTGCCAGCAGTGGTTTAGCGGGAGGAGATACGCAGTATTTT	CASSGLAGGDTQYF
TRBV28	NA	TRBJ2-6	TRBD1	TGTGCCAGCAGTCTCGGGACAGCTAACTCTGGGGCCAACGTCCTGACTTTC	CASSLGTANSGANVLTF
TRBV10-3	NA	TRBJ1-2	NA	TGTGCCACGGTGGGGGAGGGAAAGGCTAACTATGGCTACACCTTC	CATVGEGKANYGYTF
TRBV5-4	NA	TRBJ2-7	TRBD2	TGTGCCAGCAGCTTGGCGCCGGGACTAGCGGGAGTCGAGCAGTACTTC	CASSLAPGLAGVEQYF
TRBV25-1	NA	TRBJ2-5	NA	TGTGCCAGCAGCCGCCTGGCGGTAGAAGAGACCCAGTACTTC	CASSRLAVEETQYF
TRBV28	once	TRBJ2-3	NA	TGTGCCAGCAGTTTTGGGACATCCAAGTATTTT	CASSFGTSKYF
TRBV6-5	few	TRBJ1-2	NA	TGTGCCAGCAGTTACGTTCGGGAGGCCTATGGCTACACCTTC	CASSYVREAYGYTF
TRBV10-1	NA	TRBJ2-7	TRBD1	TGCGCCAGCAGCGGGACAGGGAACTCCTACGAGCAGTACTTC	CASSGTGNSYEQYF
TRBV5-4	NA	TRBJ2-5	TRBD1	TGTGCCAGCAGCCCGGGACAGGAGTTCGAAGAGACCCAGTACTTC	CASSPGQEFEETQYF
TRBV6-5	NA	TRBJ2-5	NA	TGTGCCAGCAGTTATGGGGAGACCCGGTACTTC	CASSYGETRYF
TRBV6-5	NA	TRBJ2-7	TRBD2	TGTGCCAGCAGTGACTCGGCGGGAGGGCACGACGAGCAGTACTTC	CASSDSAGGHDEQYF
TRBV23-1	few	TRBJ1-6	NA	TGCGCCAGCAGTCAATTGAGGGTTGCTCCGGCACCCCTCCACTTT	CASSQLRVAPAPLHF
TRBV5-1	NA	TRBJ2-7	NA	TGCGCCAGCAGCTTGATCAGGGGCGGTGGTGAAGAGCAGTACTTC	CASSLIRGGGEEQYF